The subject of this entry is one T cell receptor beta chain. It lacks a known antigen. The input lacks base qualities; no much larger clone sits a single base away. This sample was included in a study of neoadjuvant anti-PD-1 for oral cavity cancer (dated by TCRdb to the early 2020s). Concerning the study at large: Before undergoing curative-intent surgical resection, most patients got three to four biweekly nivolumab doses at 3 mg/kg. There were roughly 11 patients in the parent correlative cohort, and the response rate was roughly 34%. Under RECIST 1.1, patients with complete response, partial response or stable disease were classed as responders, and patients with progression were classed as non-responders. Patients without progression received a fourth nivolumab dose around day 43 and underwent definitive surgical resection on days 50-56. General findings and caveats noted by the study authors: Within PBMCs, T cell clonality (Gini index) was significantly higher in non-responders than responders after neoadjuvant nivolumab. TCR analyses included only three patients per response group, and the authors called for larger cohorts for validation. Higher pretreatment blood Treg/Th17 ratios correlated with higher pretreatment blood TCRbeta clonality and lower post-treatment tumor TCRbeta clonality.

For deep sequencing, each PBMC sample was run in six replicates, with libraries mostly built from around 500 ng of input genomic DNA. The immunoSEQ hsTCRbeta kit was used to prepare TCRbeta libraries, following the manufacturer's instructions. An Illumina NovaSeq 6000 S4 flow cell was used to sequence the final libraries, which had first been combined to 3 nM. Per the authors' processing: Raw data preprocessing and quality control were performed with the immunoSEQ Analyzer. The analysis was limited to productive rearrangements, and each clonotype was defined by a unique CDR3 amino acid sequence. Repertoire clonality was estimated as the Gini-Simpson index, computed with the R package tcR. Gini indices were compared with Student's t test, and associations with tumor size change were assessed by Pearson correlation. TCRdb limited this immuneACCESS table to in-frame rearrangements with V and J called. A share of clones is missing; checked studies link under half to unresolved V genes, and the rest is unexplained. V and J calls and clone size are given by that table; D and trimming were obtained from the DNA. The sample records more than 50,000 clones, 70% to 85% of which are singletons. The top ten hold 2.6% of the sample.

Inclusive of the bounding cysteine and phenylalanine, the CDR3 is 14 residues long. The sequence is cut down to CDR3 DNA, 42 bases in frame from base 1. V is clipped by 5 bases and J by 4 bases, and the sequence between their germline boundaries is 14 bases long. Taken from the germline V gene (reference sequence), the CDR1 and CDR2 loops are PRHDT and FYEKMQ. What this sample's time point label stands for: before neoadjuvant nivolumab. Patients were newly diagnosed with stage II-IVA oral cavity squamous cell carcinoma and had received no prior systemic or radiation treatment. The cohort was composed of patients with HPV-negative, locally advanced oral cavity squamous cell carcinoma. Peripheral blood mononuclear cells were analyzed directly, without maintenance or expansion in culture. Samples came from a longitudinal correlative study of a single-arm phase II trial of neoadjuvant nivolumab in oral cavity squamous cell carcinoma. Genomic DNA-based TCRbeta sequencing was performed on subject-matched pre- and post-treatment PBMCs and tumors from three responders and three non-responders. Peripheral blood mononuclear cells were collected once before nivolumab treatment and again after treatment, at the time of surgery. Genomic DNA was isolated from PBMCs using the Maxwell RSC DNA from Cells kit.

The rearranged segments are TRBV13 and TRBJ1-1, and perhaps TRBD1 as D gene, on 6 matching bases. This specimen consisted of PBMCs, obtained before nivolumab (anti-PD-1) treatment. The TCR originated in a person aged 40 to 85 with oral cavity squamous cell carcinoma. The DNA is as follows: TGTGCCAGCAGCACGACAGGACTGGGCACTGAAGCTTTCTTT. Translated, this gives CASSTTGLGTEAFF.